A single sample is the source of the 27 T cell receptor beta chains below, sequenced in a study of T cells in Graves' hyperthyroidism and ophthalmopathy. Template material for amplifying TCR beta CDR3 regions consisted of RNA transcripts. The TCR CDR3 first-round RT-PCR relied on the HTBI primer set. TCRdb analysed the multiplex PCR reads with MiXCR anew, one entry per CDR3 protein. The repertoire holds some 400,000 distinct CDR3 sequences, with around 13% as singletons. The source material was blood. The receptors were sampled from a woman in her sixties or seventies with Graves' hyperthyroidism.

This clonotype was seen only a few times. The junction departs from the called germline gene at one end, perhaps through a read error. The rearrangement links TRBV2 to TRBJ2-2; D is possibly TRBD2 (5 bases). CDR1 is SNHLY and CDR2 is FYNNEI in the germline V gene. The CDR3 sequence is 12 residues long. CDR3: CASSDEAGEPFF. The DNA for the CDR3 is TGTGCCAGCAGTGACGAGGCCGGGGAGCCGTTTTTT.

This clonotype appeared many times. V and J are TRBV20-1 and TRBJ2-1, with 7 bases lining up with TRBD2. V was pared by 0 bases and J by 3 bases, with 5 bases of the junction left unmatched. This CDR3 is 15 amino acids long. The germline V gene has CDR1 DFQATT and CDR2 SNEGSKA (reference sequence). The CDR3 DNA reads as TGCAGTGCTAGAGATCTAAGGGACTACTACAATGAGCAGTTCTTC. It is translated as CSARDLRDYYNEQFF.

This chain links TRBV20-1 with TRBJ2-1; 10 nucleotides agree with TRBD2. Germline V CDR1 and CDR2: DFQATT, SNEGSKA (reference sequence). With V trimmed by 0 bases and J by 6 bases, 8 bases remained unmatched. The CDR3 is made up of 16 amino acids. The CDR3 is CSARDSGLAGVNEQFF. DNA of the CDR3: TGCAGTGCTAGAGATTCCGGCCTAGCGGGAGTCAATGAGCAGTTCTTC.

Points on this clonotype: Its ends do not fully match the called genes, so a read error is possible. As DNA, the CDR3 is TGTGCCAGCAGTTTAGGATTCACCACCAGGGAGCTGTTTTTT. Translated: CASSLGFTTRELFF. The V call is TRBV12-3 or TRBV12-4, the J call TRBJ2-2, with D unclear. The CDR3 is made up of 14 amino acids.

This clonotype was counted at least ten times. V usage is TRBV6-2 or TRBV6-3 and J usage is TRBJ1-5; no reliable D call. This CDR3 comprises 14 residues. Germline V gives CDR1 MNHEY, CDR2 SVGEGT. The germline V and J ends were trimmed by 6 bases and 6 bases, with 15 bases remaining between them. In DNA, the CDR3 is TGTGCCAGCAGCCAAGCTGGACGAAGTCAGCCCCAGCATTTT. This translates into CASSQAGRSQPQHF.

This clonotype was detected many times. The chain couples TRBV25-1 to TRBJ2-7; 9 positions match TRBD1. V trimming: 4 bases; J trimming: 2 bases; junction bases outside the gene matches: 6. The germline V gene encodes CDR1 MGHDK and CDR2 SYGVNS. The CDR3 has 15 amino acids. This CDR3 reads CASSGDRQGAYEQYF. CDR3 nucleotide sequence: TGTGCCAGCAGTGGGGATAGACAGGGGGCCTACGAGCAGTACTTC.

V is TRBV19 and J is TRBJ1-5, with D hard to call. V shed 3 bases and J shed 4 bases, with 10 bases lying between them. Germline CDR1 reads LNHDA; CDR2 reads SQIVND (reference sequence). The CDR3 has 14 amino acids. The CDR3 DNA follows: TGTGCCAGTAGTATCAAAGACGGGAATCAGCCCCAGCATTTT. It translates to CASSIKDGNQPQHF.

This clonotype came up a few times. This rearrangement joins TRBV5-1 to TRBJ2-3, with 7 bases aligning to TRBD2. The V and J ends lost 1 base and 0 bases, in that order; junction bases with no gene match: 5. The CDR3 totals 16 residues. Looked up from germline, CDR1 is SGHRS and CDR2 is YFSETQ. CDR3 residues: CASSLQGTTSTDTQYF. As DNA, the CDR3 is TGCGCCAGCAGCTTGCAAGGGACTACTAGCACAGATACGCAGTATTTT.

This clonotype has a count of ten or more. The chain couples TRBV5-1 to TRBJ2-3; D tentatively fits TRBD1 or TRBD2 (5 bases each). The germline V gene encodes CDR1 SGHRS and CDR2 YFSETQ. The CDR3 loop spans 16 amino acids. V was shortened by 4 bases and J by 1 base, with 16 bases between the two germline ends. The DNA of the CDR3 is TGCGCCAGCAGCCCGGACCGGGGCGTCGGCACAGATACGCAGTATTTT. Its protein is CASSPDRGVGTDTQYF.

This clonotype was detected only a few times. CDR3 region: CSARVQGNQETQYF. CDR3 coding DNA: TGCAGTGCTAGAGTCCAGGGAAACCAAGAGACCCAGTACTTC. V is TRBV20-1 and J is TRBJ2-5; D possibly corresponds to TRBD1 (5 bases). The CDR3 has 14 amino acids. The germline V gene encodes CDR1 DFQATT and CDR2 SNEGSKA (reference sequence). Trimming removed 1 base at V and 0 bases at J, with 9 bases between.

The chain recombines TRBV12-3 or TRBV12-4 with TRBJ2-3; D not resolved. The CDR3 spans 16 residues. Trimming shortened V by 2 bases and J by 2 bases, and 14 bases separated the two germline ends. The CDR3 sequence is CASSLYSGILTDTQYF. Here the CDR3 DNA reads TGTGCCAGCAGTTTATACTCGGGCATACTCACAGATACGCAGTATTTT.

The gene calls are TRBV20-1 and TRBJ1-5, with D possibly being TRBD1 (6 bases). V lost 0 bases, J lost 0 bases, and 18 bases lay in between. The CDR3 spans 18 residues. Per germline, CDR1 DFQATT and CDR2 SNEGSKA (reference sequence). CDR3 coding DNA: TGCAGTGCTAGAGAAGCTCGGCAGGGGATGGGTAGCAATCAGCCCCAGCATTTT. It is translated as CSAREARQGMGSNQPQHF.

This chain connects TRBV5-4 to TRBJ2-1, with 8 bases lining up with TRBD2. V shed 5 bases and J 7 bases; nucleotides not matched to a gene: 11. The CDR3 spans 15 residues. CDR1 is SGHNT and CDR2 is YYREEE in the germline V gene (reference sequence). The CDR3 DNA follows: TGTGCCAGCAGATTCGCCGGGACTAGTGAAAATGAGCAGTTCTTC. Translated, it gives CASRFAGTSENEQFF.

This clonotype was counted ten times or more. The V gene is TRBV7-9, the J gene TRBJ2-7; the D call may be TRBD1 or TRBD2 (5 bases each). Between the trimmed V and J ends, which lost 5 bases and 2 bases, there was a span of 13 bases. The CDR3 runs 14 residues. Per the germline V gene, CDR1 is SEHNR and CDR2 is FQNEAQ (reference sequence). CDR3 DNA sequence: TGTGCCAGCAGCCAGGGACGATATCCCTACGAGCAGTACTTC. The encoded protein is CASSQGRYPYEQYF.

This rearrangement joins TRBV7-3 to TRBJ2-1; D gene unclear. Trimming took off 5 bases at V and 0 bases at J, with 17 bases between the two ends. Per germline, CDR1 SGHTA and CDR2 FQGTGA. This CDR3 region has 17 residues. The CDR3 reads CASSPTGSSSSYNEQFF. The DNA of the CDR3 is TGTGCCAGCAGCCCTACCGGGTCATCGAGCTCCTACAATGAGCAGTTCTTC.

This clonotype was detected a few times. The CDR3, as DNA: TGTGCCAGCAGTTTCAACCCCCCGGGACTAGCGGGGGGGTGCACAGATACGCAGTATTTT. Its translation: CASSFNPPGLAGGCTDTQYF. This chain connects TRBV27 to TRBJ2-3; TRBD2 aligns across 16 bases. This CDR3 is 20 amino acids long. Trimming at V came to 3 bases and at J to 1 base, leaving 10 bases not matched to a gene. Germline lookup yields CDR1 MNHEY and CDR2 SMNVEV (reference sequence).

This clonotype was detected many times. V gene TRBV13 combines with J gene TRBJ2-7, with D perhaps TRBD1 (6 bases). Germline CDR1 is PRHDT and CDR2 is FYEKMQ (reference sequence). V was shortened by 0 bases and J by 7 bases, with 13 bases between the two germline ends. CDR3 size: 14 residues. This CDR3 is CASSLGQGGREQYF. CDR3 coding DNA: TGTGCCAGCAGCTTAGGACAGGGCGGACGTGAGCAGTACTTC.

At least ten counts were recorded for this clonotype. The chain is built from TRBV2 and TRBJ2-5, with unresolved D. Germline V gene data show CDR1 as SNHLY and CDR2 as FYNNEI. The CDR3 spans 11 residues. The V end lost 6 bases, the J end lost 7 bases, and 9 bases lay between the germline ends. In nucleotides, the CDR3 is TGTGCCAGCAGCTTCATCTGGACCCAGTACTTC. This codes for CASSFIWTQYF.

This clonotype was found many times. The chain links TRBV12-3 or TRBV12-4 to TRBJ1-1; D might be TRBD1 (6 bases). The CDR3 covers 15 residues. V was shortened by 6 bases and J by 0 bases, with 14 bases between the two germline ends. The CDR3 is CASSPTGHLNTEAFF. The CDR3 DNA is TGTGCCAGCAGCCCTACGGGACACCTGAACACTGAAGCTTTCTTT.

The chain is built from TRBV20-1 and TRBJ1-1; D is ambiguous. V lost 3 bases, J lost 1 base, and 9 bases lay in between. Germline V gives CDR1 DFQATT, CDR2 SNEGSKA (reference sequence). The CDR3 is 13 residues long. CDR3: CSASLRQNTEAFF. The CDR3 bases are TGCAGTGCTAGTTTACGGCAGAACACTGAAGCTTTCTTT.

This chain links TRBV27 with TRBJ2-6, with 8 bases identical to TRBD1. Germline assignment: CDR1 MNHEY and CDR2 SMNVEV (reference sequence). Losses at the gene ends were 3 bases for V and 1 base for J; bases not matched to a gene: 5. This CDR3 comprises 17 residues. In nucleotides, the CDR3 is TGTGCCAGCAGTTTCCCAGGGGGCTGGTCTGGGGCCAACGTCCTGACTTTC. Translated, it gives CASSFPGGWSGANVLTF.

The chain recombines TRBV7-2 with TRBJ1-2; D remains unclear. This CDR3 has 13 amino acids. Germline lookup yields CDR1 SGHTA and CDR2 FQGNSA. V was trimmed by 4 bases and J by 8 bases, leaving 14 bases between them. The CDR3 loop reads CASSSNSRGGYTF. The DNA of the CDR3 is TGTGCCAGCAGCTCAAACTCGAGAGGAGGCTACACCTTC.

V is TRBV19 and J is TRBJ2-7; D may correspond to TRBD1 or TRBD2 (5 bases each). Trimming took 5 bases from V and 3 from J, leaving 17 bases between them. CDR1 and CDR2 (germline): LNHDA, SQIVND (reference sequence). This CDR3 is built from 15 residues. The CDR3 loop reads CASSGVGVGDYEQYF. As DNA, the CDR3 is TGTGCCAGTAGTGGAGTCGGGGTGGGGGACTACGAGCAGTACTTC.

This clonotype was seen a handful of times. This may stem from a read error, because a much larger clone lies one nucleotide away. This CDR3 is CASPRRTDTQYF. CDR3 coding DNA: TGTGCCAGCCCACGACGCACAGATACGCAGTATTTT. The chain is built from TRBV18 and TRBJ2-3; D is unclear. V gave up 8 bases and J gave up 1 base, with 7 bases separating them. The CDR3 length is 12 residues. Germline CDR1 reads KGHSH; CDR2 reads LQKENI.

This clonotype has a handful of counts. The V and J genes are TRBV10-3 and TRBJ1-2; D is perhaps TRBD1 (5 bases). With 3 bases removed from V and 7 bases from J, the gap between germline ends came to 12 bases. The germline CDR1 and CDR2 sequences are ENHRY and SYGVKD. This CDR3 spans 13 amino acids. As DNA, the CDR3 is TGTGCCATCAGTGATTTGGGCAGGGCTGGCTACACCTTC. Amino acid sequence: CAISDLGRAGYTF.

J is TRBJ2-1 and V is TRBV20-1; the match to TRBD2 covers 7 bases. CDR1 is DFQATT, CDR2 SNEGSKA, per germline (reference sequence). The CDR3 has 15 amino acids. J lost 2 bases, V lost 3 bases, and 7 bases had no gene match. Written as DNA, the CDR3 is TGCAGTGCTAGCCCCGCGGCGGGAGCCTACAATGAGCAGTTCTTC. Protein product: CSASPAAGAYNEQFF.

This clonotype showed up many times. The rearrangement links TRBV11-2 to TRBJ2-3, with 12 bases fitting TRBD2. V was clipped by 7 bases and J by 6 bases; unmatched bases: 5. The germline V gene has CDR1 SGHAT and CDR2 FQNNGV. The CDR3 totals 14 residues. The CDR3 DNA reads as TGTGCCAGCAACAGACTAGCGGGAGTCGATACGCAGTATTTT. Protein: CASNRLAGVDTQYF.